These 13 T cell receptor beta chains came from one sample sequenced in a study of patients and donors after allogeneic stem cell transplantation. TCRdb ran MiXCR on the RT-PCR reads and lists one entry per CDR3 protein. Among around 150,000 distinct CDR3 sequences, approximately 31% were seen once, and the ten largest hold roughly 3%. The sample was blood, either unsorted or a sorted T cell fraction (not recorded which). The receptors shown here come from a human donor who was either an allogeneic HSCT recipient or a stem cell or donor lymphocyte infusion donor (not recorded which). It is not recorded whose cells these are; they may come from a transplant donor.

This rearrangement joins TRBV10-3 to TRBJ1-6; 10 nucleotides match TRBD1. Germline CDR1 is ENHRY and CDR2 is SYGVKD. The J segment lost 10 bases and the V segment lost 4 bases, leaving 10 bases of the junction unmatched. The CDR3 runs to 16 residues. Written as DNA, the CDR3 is TGTGCCATCAGTGGGACAGGGGGTCCCCCCGGCTCACCCCTCCACTTT. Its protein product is CAISGTGGPPGSPLHF.

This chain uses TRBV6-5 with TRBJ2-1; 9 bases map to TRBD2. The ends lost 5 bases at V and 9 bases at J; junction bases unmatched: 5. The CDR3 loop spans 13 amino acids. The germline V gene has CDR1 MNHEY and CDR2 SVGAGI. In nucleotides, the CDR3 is TGTGCCAGCAGTGATAGCGGGAGCGGTGAGCAGTTCTTC. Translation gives CASSDSGSGEQFF.

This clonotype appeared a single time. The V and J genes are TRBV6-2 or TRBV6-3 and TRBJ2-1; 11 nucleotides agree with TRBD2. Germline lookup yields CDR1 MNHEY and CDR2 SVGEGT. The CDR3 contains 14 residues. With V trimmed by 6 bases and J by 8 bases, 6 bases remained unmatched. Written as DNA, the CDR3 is TGTGCCAGCAGAAGACTAGCGGGAATTGATGAGCAGTTCTTC. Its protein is CASRRLAGIDEQFF.

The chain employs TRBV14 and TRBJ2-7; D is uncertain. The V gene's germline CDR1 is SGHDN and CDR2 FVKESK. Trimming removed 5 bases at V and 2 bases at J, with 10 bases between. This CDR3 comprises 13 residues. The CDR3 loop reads CASSREVPYEQYF. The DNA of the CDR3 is TGTGCCAGCAGCAGGGAAGTGCCCTACGAGCAGTACTTC.

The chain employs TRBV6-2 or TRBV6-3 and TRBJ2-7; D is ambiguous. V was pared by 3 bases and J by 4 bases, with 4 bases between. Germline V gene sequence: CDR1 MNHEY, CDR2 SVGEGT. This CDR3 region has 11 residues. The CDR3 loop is CASSYRYEQYF. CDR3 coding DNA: TGTGCCAGCAGTTATAGGTACGAGCAGTACTTC.

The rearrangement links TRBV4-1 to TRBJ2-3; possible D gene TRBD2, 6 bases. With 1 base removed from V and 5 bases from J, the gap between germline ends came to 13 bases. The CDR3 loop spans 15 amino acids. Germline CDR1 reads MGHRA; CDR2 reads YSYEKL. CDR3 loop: CASSQGAGLGDTQYF. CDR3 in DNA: TGCGCCAGCAGCCAAGGGGCGGGACTTGGAGATACGCAGTATTTT.

The CDR3 DNA sequence: TGCAGTGCTATTTCACCTAGCGGGAGGTACAATGAGCAGTTCTTC. This sequence encodes CSAISPSGRYNEQFF. This chain joins TRBV20-1 and TRBJ2-1; 11 nucleotides line up with TRBD2. V was pared by 4 bases and J by 4 bases, with 6 bases of the junction left unmatched. In germline, CDR1 is DFQATT, CDR2 SNEGSKA (reference sequence). This CDR3 region has 15 residues.

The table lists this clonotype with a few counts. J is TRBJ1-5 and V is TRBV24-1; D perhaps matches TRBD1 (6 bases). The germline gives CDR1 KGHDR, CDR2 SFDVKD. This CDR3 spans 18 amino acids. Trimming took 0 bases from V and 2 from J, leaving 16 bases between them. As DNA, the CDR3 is TGTGCCACCAGTGATTTGCCCCCGGGCAGGGGAGGCAATCAGCCCCAGCATTTT. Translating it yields CATSDLPPGRGGNQPQHF.

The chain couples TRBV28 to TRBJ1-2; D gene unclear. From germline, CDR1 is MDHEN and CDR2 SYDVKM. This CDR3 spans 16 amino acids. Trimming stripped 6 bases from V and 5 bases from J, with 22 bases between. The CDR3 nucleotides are TGTGCCAGCAGAGACGGTACGGACCTCACGGCTTATGGCTACACCTTC. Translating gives CASRDGTDLTAYGYTF.

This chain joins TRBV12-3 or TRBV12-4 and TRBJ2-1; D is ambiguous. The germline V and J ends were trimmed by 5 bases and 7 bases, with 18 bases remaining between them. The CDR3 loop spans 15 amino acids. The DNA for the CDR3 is TGTGCCAGCAGTCCCTTCGGTACCGGGTTAAATGAGCAGTTCTTC. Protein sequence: CASSPFGTGLNEQFF.

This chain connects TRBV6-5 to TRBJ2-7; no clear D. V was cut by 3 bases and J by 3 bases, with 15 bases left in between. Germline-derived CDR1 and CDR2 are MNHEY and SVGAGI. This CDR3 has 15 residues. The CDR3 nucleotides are TGTGCCAGCAGTTATTCGATATTAGCTAACTACGAGCAGTACTTC. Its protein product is CASSYSILANYEQYF.

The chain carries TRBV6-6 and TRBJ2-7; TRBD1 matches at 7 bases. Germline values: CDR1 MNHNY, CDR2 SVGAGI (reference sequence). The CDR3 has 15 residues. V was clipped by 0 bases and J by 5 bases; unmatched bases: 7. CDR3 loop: CASSYSGKQGNEQYF. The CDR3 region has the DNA TGTGCCAGCAGTTACTCTGGGAAACAGGGGAACGAGCAGTACTTC.

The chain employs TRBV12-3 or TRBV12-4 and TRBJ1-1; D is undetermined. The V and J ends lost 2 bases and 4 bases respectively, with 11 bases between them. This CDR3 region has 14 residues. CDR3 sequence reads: CASSLSPLSTEAFF. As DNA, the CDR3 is TGTGCCAGCAGTTTAAGCCCGTTGAGCACTGAAGCTTTCTTT.